This T cell receptor (beta chain) was captured in a study of graft-versus-host responses after intestinal transplantation. The study, taken as a whole, reports: Recipient bone marrow held GvH clones, some seen earlier in ileum or blood.

Sequencing used immunoSEQ multiplex PCR; TCRdb keeps in-frame clones, though not all of them. The data show approximately 81,000 clones, with roughly 91% seen just once and more than 7% held by the top ten. The germline gives CDR1 LNHNV, CDR2 YYDKDF (reference sequence). The CDR3 spans 16 residues. V was trimmed by 1 base and J by 6 bases, leaving 13 bases between them. On this clone itself: Antigen: not known.

This sequence was found in a human donor who was the organ donor for an intestinal transplant. The source was unstimulated CD8+ T cells sorted from spleen or lymph node cells, collected before transplant. The chain couples TRBV15 to TRBJ1-6; TRBD1 is a possible D gene (5 bases). Here the CDR3 DNA reads TGTGCCACCAGCAGAGGCGTAACAGGCTTTAATTCACCCCTCCACTTT. Its protein is CATSRGVTGFNSPLHF.